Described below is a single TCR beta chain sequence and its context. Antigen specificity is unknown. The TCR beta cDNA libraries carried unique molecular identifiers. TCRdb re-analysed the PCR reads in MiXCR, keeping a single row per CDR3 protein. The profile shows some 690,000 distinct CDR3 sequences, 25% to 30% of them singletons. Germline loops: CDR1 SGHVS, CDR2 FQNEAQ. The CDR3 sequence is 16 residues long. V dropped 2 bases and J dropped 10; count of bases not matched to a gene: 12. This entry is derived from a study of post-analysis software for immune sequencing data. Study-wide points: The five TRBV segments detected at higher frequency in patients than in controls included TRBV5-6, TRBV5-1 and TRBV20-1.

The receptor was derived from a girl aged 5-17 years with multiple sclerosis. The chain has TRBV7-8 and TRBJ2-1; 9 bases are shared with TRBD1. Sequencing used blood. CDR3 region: CASSLRPGQGASEQFF. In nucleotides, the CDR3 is TGTGCCAGCAGCTTAAGGCCGGGACAGGGCGCTTCCGAGCAGTTCTTC.